These 25 T cell receptor beta chains were all obtained from the same sample, sequenced in a study of control samples from healthy donors and cancer patients. Libraries were prepared by immunoSEQ multiplex PCR; TCRdb keeps only in-frame clonotypes and omits some of them. In the table there are about 150,000 clones, more than 85% of which are singletons. The sequenced sample was blood. The source of these receptors is a man aged 45-65 years in good health.

This clone has only one observation. This sequence joins TRBV6-4 and TRBJ2-3; TRBD1 might be the D (5 bases). Germline values: CDR1 MRHNA, CDR2 SNTAGT. Trimming pared 7 bases from V and 3 bases from J, leaving 11 bases between. The CDR3 contains 13 residues. CDR3 bases: TGTGCCAGCATTAGAAAGGGGACAGATACGCAGTATTTT. Translation: CASIRKGTDTQYF.

CDR3 amino acids: CASSSQAGGLRDEQFF. The CDR3 DNA is TGTGCCAGTAGTTCTCAAGCGGGAGGGCTTAGGGATGAGCAGTTCTTC. The V call is TRBV19, the J call TRBJ2-1; the match to TRBD2 covers 10 bases. Germline lookup yields CDR1 LNHDA and CDR2 SQIVND (reference sequence). Trimming took 5 bases from V and 8 from J; bases not matched to a gene: 12. The CDR3 covers 16 residues.

This clone was counted a single time. J is TRBJ1-2 and V is TRBV6-5, with D tentatively TRBD1 (5 bases). This CDR3 is 15 amino acids long. Trimming pared 0 bases from V and 4 bases from J, leaving 12 bases between. Germline CDR1 and CDR2: MNHEY and SVGAGI. CDR3 sequence: CASSYSSQGVYGYTF. CDR3 sequence (DNA): TGTGCCAGCAGTTACTCGTCGCAGGGCGTCTATGGCTACACCTTC.

The gene calls are TRBV4-1 and TRBJ2-6; D is perhaps TRBD2 (6 bases). Germline values: CDR1 MGHRA, CDR2 YSYEKL. This CDR3 is 17 amino acids long. Deletions cut 8 bases from V and 4 bases from J, with 21 bases between. The CDR3 loop reads CASARAGLVSGANVLTF. The CDR3 coding sequence is TGCGCCAGCGCCAGGGCGGGGTTGGTCTCCGGGGCCAACGTCCTGACTTTC.

CDR3 coding DNA: TGCGCCAGCAGCTTGGAGGGGGCGTCTAATGAAAAACTGTTTTTT. Its protein product is CASSLEGASNEKLFF. The rearrangement joins TRBV5-1 to TRBJ1-4, with 7 bases lining up with TRBD1. The germline CDR1 and CDR2 sequences are SGHRS and YFSETQ. The junction had 2 bases not matched to a gene; V was cut back by 0 bases and J by 3 bases. The CDR3 spans 15 residues. Filled out from reference TRBV5-1 and TRBJ1-4, the complete variable domain reads KAGVTQTPRYLIKTRGQQVTLSCSPISGHRSVSWYQQTPGQGLQFLFEYFSETQRNKGNFPGRFSGRQFSNSRSEMNVSTLELGDSALYLCASSLEGASNEKLFFGSGTQLSVL.

The chain uses TRBV6-5 and TRBJ1-1; D may be TRBD1 (6 bases). CDR3 length: 13 amino acids. V lost 1 base and J lost 11, with 14 bases in between. In germline, CDR1 is MNHEY, CDR2 SVGAGI. Written as DNA, the CDR3 is TGTGCCAGCAGTTACTTTGGGGGGCGGATGGCTTTCTTT. It translates to CASSYFGGRMAFF.

The V call is TRBV18, the J call TRBJ2-7; 12 bases are shared with TRBD2. The junction had 10 bases not matched to a gene; V was cut back by 8 bases and J by 5 bases. Looked up from germline, CDR1 is KGHSH and CDR2 is LQKENI. This CDR3 region has 15 residues. The CDR3 here is CASKTSGSISDEQYF. Written as DNA, the CDR3 is TGTGCCAGCAAGACTAGCGGGAGTATTTCGGACGAGCAGTACTTC.

The chain has TRBV5-1 and TRBJ1-1, with D perhaps TRBD1 (6 bases). Germline lookup yields CDR1 SGHRS and CDR2 YFSETQ. The CDR3 contains 15 residues. The germline V and J ends were trimmed by 3 bases and 2 bases, with 14 bases remaining between them. This chain's CDR3 is CASSWGAGFNTEAFF. The CDR3 DNA reads TGCGCCAGCAGCTGGGGGGCGGGGTTCAACACTGAAGCTTTCTTT.

The J gene is TRBJ2-6, the V gene TRBV10-3, with D hard to call. The CDR3 is made up of 16 amino acids. Trimming left V 4 bases short and J 4 bases short, with 14 bases between. Germline-derived CDR1 and CDR2 are ENHRY and SYGVKD. DNA for the CDR3: TGTGCCATCAGTGTAGCAGGAAGTACCGGGGCCAACGTCCTGACTTTC. Protein sequence: CAISVAGSTGANVLTF.

This clone turned up a few times. CDR3 residues: CASSLNARTGGFNEQFF. CDR3 nucleotide sequence: TGTGCCAGCAGTCTCAATGCGCGGACAGGGGGATTCAATGAGCAGTTCTTC. This chain joins TRBV2 and TRBJ2-1; 10 bases agree with TRBD1. The CDR3 extends over 17 amino acids. CDR1 is SNHLY, CDR2 FYNNEI, per germline. The trim removed 5 bases at V and 6 bases at J, leaving 13 bases unmatched.

The J gene is TRBJ1-4, the V gene TRBV28; 7 positions match TRBD1. The CDR3 has 14 residues. Germline CDR1 MDHEN, CDR2 SYDVKM. The V and J ends lost 4 bases and 4 bases, in that order; junction bases with no gene match: 3. The CDR3 loop reads CASSYRGRNEKLFF. The CDR3 region has the DNA TGTGCCAGCAGTTACAGGGGTCGTAATGAAAAACTGTTTTTT.

The chain combines TRBV19 with TRBJ1-1, with D tentatively TRBD1 (6 bases). Germline loops: CDR1 LNHDA, CDR2 SQIVND (reference sequence). The CDR3 length is 13 residues. Trimming pared 6 bases from V and 6 bases from J, leaving 14 bases between. The CDR3 DNA reads as TGTGCCAGTAGCACAACAGGGCGCGCTGAAGCTTTCTTT. Amino acid sequence: CASSTTGRAEAFF.

The V gene is TRBV20-1, the J gene TRBJ2-7; TRBD2 matches at 13 bases. Germline V gene lookup returns CDR1 DFQATT and CDR2 SNEGSKA (reference sequence). With V trimmed by 3 bases and J by 3 bases, 5 bases remained unmatched. The CDR3 covers 15 residues. The CDR3: CSASDRTSGSYEQYF. CDR3 sequence (DNA): TGCAGTGCTAGTGATAGGACTAGCGGGAGCTACGAGCAGTACTTC.

The J gene is TRBJ2-2, the V gene TRBV5-6; 10 nucleotides line up with TRBD1. In germline, CDR1 is SGHDT, CDR2 YYEEEE. The CDR3 runs 17 residues. Germline trimming cut 0 bases from V and 5 bases from J; bases unmatched to any gene: 7. CDR3 loop: CASSLVYGTGATGELFF. The CDR3 DNA reads as TGTGCCAGCAGCTTGGTATATGGGACAGGGGCGACCGGGGAGCTGTTTTTT. The variable domain in full, with the rest retrieved from reference TRBV5-6 and TRBJ2-2, is DAGVTQSPTHLIKTRGQQVTLRCSPKSGHDTVSWYQQALGQGPQFIFQYYEEEERQRGNFPDRFSGHQFPNYSSELNVNALLLGDSALYLCASSLVYGTGATGELFFGEGSRLTVL.

The chain employs TRBV28 and TRBJ1-3; D unresolved. With 3 bases removed from V and 0 bases from J, the gap between germline ends came to 6 bases. CDR1 is MDHEN and CDR2 is SYDVKM in the germline V gene. The CDR3 is 14 amino acids. The CDR3 is CASSFVSSGNTIYF. As DNA, the CDR3 is TGTGCCAGCAGTTTTGTCTCCTCTGGAAACACCATATATTTT.

The chain couples TRBV12-3 or TRBV12-4 to TRBJ1-2; TRBD1 aligns across 7 bases. The CDR3 contains 11 residues. Trimming removed 7 bases from V and 14 bases from J; junction bases left unmatched: 10. The CDR3, as DNA: TGTGCCAGCACCGAGACAGGGACGATTACCTTC. Translated, it gives CASTETGTITF.

The chain uses TRBV18 and TRBJ2-7; a possible D gene is TRBD2 (5 bases). V gave up 0 bases and J gave up 1 base, with 7 bases separating them. Germline V gives CDR1 KGHSH, CDR2 LQKENI. This CDR3 is 14 amino acids long. The CDR3: CASSPPAGSYEQYF. In DNA, the CDR3 is TGTGCCAGCTCACCACCGGCGGGTTCCTACGAGCAGTACTTC.

This chain uses TRBV4-2 with TRBJ1-5; tentatively, D is TRBD1 (6 bases). The CDR3 has 13 residues. Germline assignment: CDR1 LGHNA and CDR2 YNFKEQ. V lost 4 bases, J lost 4 bases, and 8 bases lay in between. The CDR3 spells CASSRGQNQPQHF. The CDR3 region has the DNA TGTGCCAGCAGCCGAGGACAGAATCAGCCCCAGCATTTT.

The chain couples TRBV6-5 to TRBJ2-2, with D tentatively TRBD1 (6 bases). Germline V gene data show CDR1 as MNHEY and CDR2 as SVGAGI. CDR3 length: 13 amino acids. The V end was cut by 9 bases, the J end by 5 bases, with 13 bases between. CDR3 nucleotide sequence: TGTGCCAGTGGCGCAGGGGCAACCGGGGAGCTGTTTTTT. Encoded protein: CASGAGATGELFF.

The chain recombines TRBV7-2 with TRBJ2-7; D is unresolved. The V gene's germline CDR1 is SGHTA and CDR2 FQGNSA. The CDR3 extends over 14 amino acids. The V and J ends lost 1 base and 5 bases respectively, with 12 bases between them. The CDR3 is CASSLGRQSNEQYF. The CDR3 nucleotides read TGTGCCAGCAGCTTAGGTCGGCAGTCCAACGAGCAGTACTTC.

The chain carries TRBV5-4 and TRBJ2-1; TRBD2 matches 8 bases. Germline V gene sequence: CDR1 SGHNT, CDR2 YYREEE (reference sequence). V dropped 3 bases and J dropped 10; count of bases not matched to a gene: 18. The CDR3 is made up of 17 amino acids. For the CDR3, the DNA is TGTGCCAGCAGCTCAAGACCGGGACTAGGAGGAGGAGGCGAGCAGTTCTTC. It codes for CASSSRPGLGGGGEQFF.

A few counts support this clone. The rearrangement uses TRBV24-1 and TRBJ1-5; a weak D match, TRBD1 (5 bases). This CDR3 contains 14 residues. Germline V gene lookup returns CDR1 KGHDR and CDR2 SFDVKD. The V gene lost 3 bases and the J gene lost 5 bases, with 10 bases spanning the gap. CDR3 sequence reads: CATSDHQQDQPQHF. The CDR3 bases are TGTGCCACCAGTGATCACCAACAGGATCAGCCCCAGCATTTT.

The chain employs TRBV4-2 and TRBJ2-3, with 12 bases aligning to TRBD2. V shed 4 bases and J 0 bases; nucleotides not matched to a gene: 8. Per germline, CDR1 LGHNA and CDR2 YNFKEQ. This CDR3 comprises 18 residues. This CDR3 is CASSLPSGRAPSTDTQYF. The CDR3 region has the DNA TGTGCCAGCAGCCTCCCTAGCGGGAGGGCCCCTAGCACAGATACGCAGTATTTT.

This clone has just one count. The chain joins TRBV4-2 to TRBJ2-5, with D possibly matching TRBD2 (6 bases). Germline values: CDR1 LGHNA, CDR2 YNFKEQ. The length of the CDR3 is 15 residues. V dropped 2 bases and J dropped 2 bases, with 12 bases sitting between them. In DNA, the CDR3 is TGTGCCAGCAGCCAATCGGGACTGGAACAAGAGACCCAGTACTTC. This gives the protein CASSQSGLEQETQYF.

This chain links TRBV6-5 with TRBJ1-1; D may be TRBD1 (6 bases). The CDR3 contains 14 residues. Trimming cost V 7 bases and J 3 bases, with 15 bases left between them. Germline assignment: CDR1 MNHEY and CDR2 SVGAGI. CDR3: CASKPLRGHTEAFF. Written as DNA, the CDR3 is TGTGCCAGCAAGCCATTGCGGGGGCACACTGAAGCTTTCTTT.